A selection of T cell receptor beta chains follows, all from one sample in a study of cytotoxic CD8 clonotypes in ibrutinib-treated CLL. Generated by immunoSEQ multiplex PCR, the TCRdb table keeps only in-frame clones and is missing some. The table records about 130,000 clones, 80% to 90% of them present only once. The specimen was PBMCs, collected after 24 months of ibrutinib treatment. The receptors come from a human donor with chronic lymphocytic leukemia. The CDR3 runs from the conserved cysteine through the conserved F or W. D genes are given only for firm matches. The listing skips clone size in some rows; elsewhere it reads once, few, many or a size class.

size	V	J	D	CDR3	DNA
-	TRBV6-1	TRBJ2-5	-	CASSVTWGRETQYF	TGTGCCAGCAGCGTAACGTGGGGTAGGGAGACCCAGTACTTC
-	TRBV7-7	TRBJ2-5	-	CASSPARGETQYF	TGTGCCAGCAGTCCTGCCCGGGGAGAGACCCAGTACTTC
-	TRBV28	TRBJ1-2	-	CASSLSIVYGYTF	TGTGCCAGCAGTTTATCTATTGTATATGGCTACACCTTC
few	TRBV19	TRBJ1-2	TRBD1	CASSIPPGQGANYGYTF	TGTGCCAGTAGTATCCCCCCCGGACAGGGGGCTAACTATGGCTACACCTTC
-	TRBV29-1	TRBJ2-1	-	CSVVGSLGYNEQFF	TGCAGCGTTGTCGGCAGCCTGGGGTACAATGAGCAGTTCTTC
-	TRBV7-3	TRBJ2-1	TRBD1	CASSLDRGPYNEQFF	TGTGCCAGCAGCTTGGACAGGGGGCCCTACAATGAGCAGTTCTTC
-	TRBV12-5	TRBJ1-6	-	CASGPGGGRNSPLHF	TGTGCTAGTGGCCCGGGAGGGGGGAGGAATTCACCCCTCCACTTT
-	TRBV5-5	TRBJ1-5	-	CASSLEGYRQPQHF	TGTGCCAGCAGCTTGGAGGGTTATAGGCAGCCCCAGCATTTT
-	TRBV19	TRBJ1-2	-	CASRQGPGYTF	TGTGCCAGTAGACAGGGTCCTGGCTACACCTTC
-	TRBV10-2	TRBJ2-7	TRBD1	CASRDRDRGPREQYF	TGCGCCAGCAGGGACCGGGACAGGGGCCCAAGGGAGCAGTACTTC
-	TRBV5-4	TRBJ1-2	TRBD1	CASTQQGEGGYTF	TGTGCCAGCACCCAACAGGGGGAGGGTGGCTACACCTTC
-	TRBV4-2	TRBJ2-1	-	CASSQAAVSYNEQFF	TGTGCCAGCAGCCAAGCGGCAGTTTCCTACAATGAGCAGTTCTTC
-	TRBV9	TRBJ1-2	TRBD1	CASHDRAAGYTF	TGTGCCAGCCACGACAGGGCGGCGGGCTACACCTTC
-	TRBV7-9	TRBJ1-4	TRBD1	CASSYLPGQGSNEKLFF	TGTGCCAGTAGCTACCTCCCGGGACAGGGGTCTAATGAAAAACTGTTTTTT
-	TRBV25-1	TRBJ2-7	TRBD1	CASSARDRVHEQYF	TGTGCCAGCAGCGCTCGGGACAGGGTCCACGAGCAGTACTTC
once	TRBV29-1	TRBJ1-1	TRBD1	CSVDPTGRVGEAFF	TGCAGCGTTGACCCGACAGGGAGGGTTGGTGAAGCTTTCTTT
-	TRBV19	TRBJ1-1	-	CASSMGTEGIF	TGTGCCAGTAGTATGGGCACCGAAGGGATCTTT
-	TRBV16	TRBJ1-1	-	CASSQSRRNTEAFF	TGTGCCAGCAGCCAATCAAGGAGGAACACTGAAGCTTTCTTT
-	TRBV19	TRBJ1-2	TRBD1	CASSILAGQGVFGYTF	TGTGCCAGTAGTATATTAGCGGGACAGGGGGTCTTTGGCTACACCTTC
-	TRBV6-6	TRBJ1-1	TRBD1	CASSFTGGGTEAFF	TGTGCCAGCAGTTTCACAGGGGGGGGGACTGAAGCTTTCTTT
-	TRBV5-1	TRBJ2-7	-	CAGPSTSSYEQYF	TGCGCCGGCCCCTCAACAAGTTCCTACGAGCAGTACTTC
-	TRBV5-1	TRBJ1-5	TRBD1	CASSPGGTGDQPQHF	TGCGCCAGCAGCCCCGGAGGGACAGGGGATCAGCCCCAGCATTTT
few	TRBV11-3	TRBJ2-7	-	CASSLGTTFTYEQYF	TGTGCCAGCAGCCTAGGGACCACCTTCACCTACGAGCAGTACTTC
-	TRBV6-5	TRBJ2-3	-	CASSYSLERGTDTQYF	TGTGCCAGCAGTTACTCCCTGGAAAGGGGCACAGATACGCAGTATTTT
once	TRBV5-8	TRBJ1-1	-	CASSLRGRTEAFF	TGTGCCAGCAGCTTGCGGGGAAGAACTGAAGCTTTCTTT
few	TRBV5-4	TRBJ2-2	TRBD1	CASSLFRGQNTGELFF	TGTGCCAGCAGCTTGTTCAGGGGGCAGAACACCGGGGAGCTGTTTTTT
-	TRBV6-1	TRBJ2-7	-	CASNSGGGHLYEQYF	TGTGCCAGCAATTCGGGTGGGGGACACCTCTACGAGCAGTACTTC
-	TRBV4-1	TRBJ2-7	-	CASSPHLGLSYEQYF	TGCGCCAGCAGCCCCCACCTGGGGCTTAGCTACGAGCAGTACTTC
-	TRBV23-1	TRBJ2-2	TRBD1	CASRPDRGLTGELFF	TGCGCCAGCAGACCTGACAGGGGGCTCACCGGGGAGCTGTTTTTT
-	TRBV28	TRBJ2-3	TRBD1	CASSKGQFTDTQYF	TGTGCCAGCAGTAAGGGACAGTTCACAGATACGCAGTATTTT
-	TRBV7-2	TRBJ1-2	-	CATTIRAGEGYTF	TGTGCCACCACGATAAGGGCCGGGGAAGGCTACACCTTC
once	TRBV4-1	TRBJ1-5	-	CASSQTDSSNQPQHF	TGCGCCAGCAGCCAGACAGACAGTTCCAATCAGCCCCAGCATTTT
few	TRBV6-1	TRBJ1-1	-	CASSRSSSNTEAFF	TGTGCCAGCAGCCGGAGCAGTTCAAACACTGAAGCTTTCTTT
-	TRBV28	TRBJ2-5	-	CASSLAPTGGETQYF	TGTGCCAGCAGCCTTGCCCCGACCGGAGGGGAGACCCAGTACTTC
-	TRBV11-3	TRBJ2-1	TRBD2	CASSLGPVAGGFGEQFF	TGTGCCAGCAGCTTAGGCCCCGTAGCGGGGGGGTTCGGTGAGCAGTTCTTC
-	TRBV9	TRBJ2-7	-	CASSPRGLSSYEQYF	TGTGCCAGCAGCCCCAGGGGTCTCAGCTCCTACGAGCAGTACTTC
-	TRBV9	TRBJ1-1	TRBD1	CASSVTPGTVNTEAFF	TGTGCCAGCAGCGTCACTCCCGGGACAGTGAACACTGAAGCTTTCTTT
-	TRBV18	TRBJ2-4	-	CASSPASSAPPAKNIQYF	TGTGCCAGCTCACCGGCCAGTTCGGCTCCGCCAGCCAAAAACATTCAGTACTTC
-	TRBV5-4	TRBJ1-1	-	CASFSAGKMNTEAFF	TGTGCCAGCTTCTCGGCAGGCAAAATGAACACTGAAGCTTTCTTT
-	TRBV2	TRBJ2-2	-	CASSQNTGELFF	TGTGCCAGCAGCCAGAACACCGGGGAGCTGTTTTTT
-	TRBV5-6	TRBJ2-1	TRBD1	CASSEPGQGALNEQFF	TGTGCCAGCAGCGAGCCGGGACAGGGGGCGCTCAATGAGCAGTTCTTC
few	TRBV4-3	TRBJ1-2	-	CASSQTRAGVDGYTF	TGCGCCAGCAGCCAGACCCGCGCGGGGGTGGATGGCTACACCTTC
-	TRBV7-9	TRBJ2-7	TRBD1	CASSLTGGSYEQYF	TGTGCCAGCAGCTTGACAGGGGGGTCCTACGAGCAGTACTTC
-	TRBV18	TRBJ2-7	-	CASSPYRDGTYEQYF	TGTGCCAGCTCACCCTACAGGGACGGGACCTACGAGCAGTACTTC
-	TRBV2	TRBJ1-2	-	CASSVSINFYGYTF	TGTGCCAGCAGTGTCTCGATTAATTTCTATGGCTACACCTTC
many	TRBV6-6	TRBJ1-2	TRBD1	CATRQGNGYTF	TGTGCCACCCGACAGGGAAATGGCTACACCTTC